This T cell receptor (beta chain) was captured in a study of blood T cell repertoires in COVID-19. V shed 0 bases and J shed 1 base, with 6 bases lying between them. Germline V gene data show CDR1 as MGHRA and CDR2 as YSYEKL. The CDR3 spans 14 residues. Per the authors' pipeline: Amplifying reference gene primers gave estimates of nucleated cell counts. Profiling relied on immunoSEQ multiplex PCR, and the TCRdb table lists in-frame clones only, not all of them. V and J calls and clone size come straight from that table; D and trimming were deduced from the DNA. The sample gives 250,000 or so clones, 90% of which show up once; 2.1% is in the top ten.

The clonotype originates from an older woman with COVID-19, enrolled during active disease. Specimen: peripheral blood. The rearrangement links TRBV4-1 to TRBJ1-1, with D unclear. The CDR3 loop is CASSQERRNTEAFF. The CDR3 region has the DNA TGCGCCAGCAGCCAAGAGAGAAGGAACACTGAAGCTTTCTTT.